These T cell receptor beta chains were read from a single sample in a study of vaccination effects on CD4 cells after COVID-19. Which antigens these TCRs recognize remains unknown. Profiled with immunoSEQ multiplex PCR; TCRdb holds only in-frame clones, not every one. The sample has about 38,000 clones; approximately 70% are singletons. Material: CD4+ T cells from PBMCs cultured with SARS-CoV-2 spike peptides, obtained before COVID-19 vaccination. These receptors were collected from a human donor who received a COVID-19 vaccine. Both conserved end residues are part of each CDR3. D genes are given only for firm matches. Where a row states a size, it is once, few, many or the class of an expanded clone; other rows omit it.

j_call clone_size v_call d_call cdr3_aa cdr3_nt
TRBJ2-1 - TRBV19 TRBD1 CASSSISGTGLRNEQFF TGTGCCAGTAGCTCCATTTCCGGGACAGGGTTACGCAATGAGCAGTTCTTC
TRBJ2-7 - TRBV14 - CASSRQTTSSLSF TGTGCCAGCAGCCGACAAACGACCTCCTCGTTGAGCTTC
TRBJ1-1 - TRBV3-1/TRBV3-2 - CASSQVRTGEAFF TGTGCCAGCAGCCAAGTACGAACGGGTGAAGCTTTCTTT
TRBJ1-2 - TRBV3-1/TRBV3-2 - CASSQGPGLYGYTF TGTGCCAGCAGCCAAGGTCCAGGACTCTATGGCTACACCTTC
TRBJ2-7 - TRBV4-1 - CASSQVARVSTYEQYF TGCGCCAGCAGCCAAGTTGCCAGGGTGAGCACCTACGAGCAGTACTTC
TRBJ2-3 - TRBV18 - CASSLRAGDTQYF TGTGCCAGCTCCCTCCGGGCGGGAGATACGCAGTATTTT
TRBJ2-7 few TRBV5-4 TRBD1 CATSFRGQNEQYF TGTGCCACCTCGTTTAGGGGGCAAAACGAGCAGTACTTC
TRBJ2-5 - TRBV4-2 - CASSQALAQQETQYF TGTGCCAGCAGCCAGGCCTTAGCGCAACAAGAGACCCAGTACTTC
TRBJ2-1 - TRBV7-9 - CASSPPGQHEQFF TGTGCCAGCAGCCCCCCCGGACAGCATGAGCAGTTCTTC
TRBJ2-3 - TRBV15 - CATSREPDTQYF TGTGCCACCAGCAGAGAGCCAGATACGCAGTATTTT
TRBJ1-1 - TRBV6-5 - CASSSAGVRNTEAFF TGTGCCAGCAGTTCAGCAGGGGTGAGGAACACTGAAGCTTTCTTT
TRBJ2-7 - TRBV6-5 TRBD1 CASKPGQATYEQYF TGTGCCAGCAAACCGGGACAGGCGACTTACGAGCAGTACTTC
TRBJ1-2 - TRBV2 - CASGGGESGYTF TGTGCCAGTGGGGGCGGGGAGTCTGGCTACACCTTC
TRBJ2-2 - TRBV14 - CASSTISVFRPGELFF TGTGCCAGCAGCACAATTTCCGTGTTCCGTCCCGGGGAGCTGTTTTTT
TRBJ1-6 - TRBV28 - CASSLRGSYNSPLHF TGTGCCAGCAGTTTAAGGGGCTCCTATAATTCACCCCTCCACTTT
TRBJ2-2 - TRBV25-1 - CASWGGAGELFF TGTGCCAGCTGGGGGGGCGCCGGGGAGCTGTTTTTT
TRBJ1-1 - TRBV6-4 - CASSEYRNTEAFF TGTGCCAGCAGTGAATACAGGAACACTGAAGCTTTCTTT
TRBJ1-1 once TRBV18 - CASSPTVNTEAFF TGTGCCAGCTCACCGACAGTTAACACTGAAGCTTTCTTT
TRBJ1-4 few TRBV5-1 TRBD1 CASSFQPLGQGTNEKLFF TGCGCCAGCAGCTTTCAACCTTTGGGACAGGGAACTAATGAAAAACTGTTTTTT
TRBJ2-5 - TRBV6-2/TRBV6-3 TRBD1 CASSPPGQGWQTQYF TGTGCCAGCAGCCCCCCGGGACAGGGGTGGCAGACCCAGTACTTC
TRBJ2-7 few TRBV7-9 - CASSLAGPSYEQYF TGTGCCAGCAGCTTAGCAGGGCCATCCTACGAGCAGTACTTC
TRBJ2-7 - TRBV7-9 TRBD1 CASSQRTGYEQYF TGTGCCAGCAGCCAACGGACAGGCTACGAGCAGTACTTC
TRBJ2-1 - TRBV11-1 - CASSLRYNEQFF TGTGCCAGCAGCTTACGGTACAATGAGCAGTTCTTC
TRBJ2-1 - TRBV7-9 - CASSLTPRGGRSYNEQFF TGTGCCAGCAGCCTAACACCGAGGGGGGGACGTTCCTACAATGAGCAGTTCTTC
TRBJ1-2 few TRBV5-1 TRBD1 CASSWTGMDGYTF TGCGCCAGCAGCTGGACAGGGATGGATGGCTACACCTTC
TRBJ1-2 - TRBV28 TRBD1 CASSIPPRDRGNYGYTF TGTGCCAGCAGCATTCCCCCTCGGGACAGGGGGAACTATGGCTACACCTTC
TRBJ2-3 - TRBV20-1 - CSASYRRGDTQYF TGCAGTGCTAGTTACCGCAGGGGAGATACGCAGTATTTT
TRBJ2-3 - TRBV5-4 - CASSDPSGTDTQYF TGTGCCAGCAGCGATCCTAGCGGCACAGATACGCAGTATTTT
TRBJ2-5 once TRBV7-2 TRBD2 CASSLVVASGSKETQYF TGTGCCAGCAGCTTAGTTGTCGCCAGCGGGAGTAAAGAGACCCAGTACTTC
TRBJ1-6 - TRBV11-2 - CASSAGQNNSPLHF TGTGCCAGCAGCGCAGGACAGAACAATTCACCCCTCCACTTT
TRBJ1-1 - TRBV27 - CASRAVADEAFF TGTGCCAGCAGGGCTGTAGCGGATGAAGCTTTCTTT
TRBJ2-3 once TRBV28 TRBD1 CASSLRGPDTQYF TGTGCCAGCAGCCTCAGGGGGCCAGATACGCAGTATTTT
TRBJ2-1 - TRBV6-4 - CASSGSSYNEQFF TGTGCCAGCAGCGGGAGCTCCTACAATGAGCAGTTCTTC
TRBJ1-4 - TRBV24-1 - CATSEPGQSATNEKLFF TGTGCCACCAGTGAGCCCGGGCAGTCTGCAACTAATGAAAAACTGTTTTTT
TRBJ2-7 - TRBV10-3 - CAISPSSYEQYF TGTGCCATCAGCCCCTCCTCCTACGAGCAGTACTTC
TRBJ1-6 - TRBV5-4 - CASSLQGLDSPLHF TGTGCCAGCAGCTTGCAGGGACTGGATTCACCCCTCCACTTT
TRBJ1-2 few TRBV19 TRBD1 CASSGQDRVSGYTF TGTGCCAGTAGCGGCCAAGACAGGGTTTCTGGCTACACCTTC
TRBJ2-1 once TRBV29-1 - CSVALRFSYNEQFF TGCAGCGTTGCCCTCCGATTCTCCTACAATGAGCAGTTCTTC
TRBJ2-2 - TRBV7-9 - CASILNRTRGIFAGELFF TGTGCCAGCATCCTTAACCGGACCCGGGGTATATTTGCCGGGGAGCTGTTTTTT
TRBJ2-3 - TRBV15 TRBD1 CATSRGRDRVTDTQYF TGTGCCACCAGCAGAGGGAGGGACAGGGTGACAGATACGCAGTATTTT
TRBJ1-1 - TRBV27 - CASSLLGTATEAFF TGTGCCAGCAGTCTGCTAGGGACCGCTACTGAAGCTTTCTTT
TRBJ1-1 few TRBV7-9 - CASSPGAHGGNTEAFF TGTGCCAGCAGCCCGGGGGCCCACGGGGGGAACACTGAAGCTTTCTTT
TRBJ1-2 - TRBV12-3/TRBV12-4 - CASANSGNYGYTF TGTGCCAGCGCCAATTCGGGGAACTATGGCTACACCTTC
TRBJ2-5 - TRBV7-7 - CASSSGRQWEETQYF TGTGCTAGCAGCTCGGGTCGACAGTGGGAAGAGACCCAGTACTTC
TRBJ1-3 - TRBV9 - CASSVEGANSGNTIYF TGTGCCAGCAGCGTAGAAGGGGCCAATTCTGGAAACACCATATATTTT
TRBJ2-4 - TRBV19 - CASSILRTENIQYF TGTGCCAGTAGTATACTTCGGACAGAAAACATTCAGTACTTC